This entry lists 26 T cell receptor beta chains sequenced from one sample in a study of cytomegalovirus exposure and HLA in healthy donors. The primer mix had 60 Vbeta and 13 Jbeta primers. Assay used: immunoSEQ multiplex PCR; TCRdb lists only in-frame clones, some missing. The sample shows approximately 160,000 clones, about three quarters of them seen only once. Sequences were obtained from PBMCs. These receptors all come from a male donor in good health and CMV-seronegative.

This clone was counted between two and nine times. The gene calls are TRBV6-4 and TRBJ1-5; D gene uncertain. The CDR3 sequence is 13 residues long. Germline CDR1 is MRHNA and CDR2 is SNTAGT. The V gene lost 3 bases and the J gene lost 4 bases, with 7 bases spanning the gap. The CDR3 protein is CASSEGTNQPQHF. The CDR3 nucleotides read TGTGCCAGCAGTGAGGGCACAAATCAGCCCCAGCATTTT.

The CDR3 DNA is TGTGCCTGGAGTCAAAGCTTGAGCTCCTACGAGCAGTACTTC. This codes for CAWSQSLSSYEQYF. The chain uses TRBV30 and TRBJ2-7; no firm D call. CDR1 GTSNPN and CDR2 SVGIG come from the germline V gene (reference sequence). The CDR3 runs to 14 residues. Trimming stripped 2 bases from V and 0 bases from J, with 11 bases between.

The genes are TRBV5-8 and TRBJ2-5, with 9 bases fitting TRBD1. The J call may be wrong; the DNA end is better matched by TRBJ2-7. This CDR3 has 15 amino acids. Germline V gives CDR1 SGHTS, CDR2 YDEGEE. CDR3 sequence reads: CASSLADRGAYEQYF. For the CDR3, the DNA is TGTGCCAGCAGCTTGGCCGACAGGGGGGCCTACGAGCAGTACTTC.

V gene TRBV18 combines with J gene TRBJ1-5, with D possibly being TRBD1 (5 bases). This CDR3 has 16 amino acids. Germline CDR1 and CDR2: KGHSH and LQKENI. Deletions cut 1 base from V and 2 bases from J, with 12 bases between. As DNA, the CDR3 is TGTGCCAGCTCACCACAGGGGCCTAACGGCAATCAGCCCCAGCATTTT. Its translation: CASSPQGPNGNQPQHF. The full variable domain, rest sourced from reference TRBV18 and TRBJ1-5, is NAGVMQNPRHLVRRRGQEARLRCSPMKGHSHVYWYRQLPEEGLKFMVYLQKENIIDESGMPKERFSAEFPKEGPSILRIQQVVRGDSAAYFCASSPQGPNGNQPQHFGDGTRLSIL.

Only one count was recorded for this clone. The CDR3 DNA reads TGTGCCAGCAGCTTCGAGTGGGAGACCCAGTACTTC. It codes for CASSFEWETQYF. The chain couples TRBV7-9 to TRBJ2-5; no clear D. Germline CDR1 reads SEHNR; CDR2 reads FQNEAQ (reference sequence). The CDR3 totals 12 residues. Trimming removed 3 bases from V and 5 bases from J, with 7 bases in between.

This chain connects TRBV29-1 to TRBJ1-4; D possibly corresponds to TRBD1 (5 bases). The CDR3 extends over 14 amino acids. V lost 6 bases and J 2 bases, leaving 13 bases between the germline ends. CDR1 and CDR2 (germline): SQVTM, ANQGSEA. The CDR3 loop is CSVAPKGTNEKLFF. The CDR3 coding sequence is TGCAGCGTGGCCCCGAAGGGGACTAATGAAAAACTGTTTTTT.

The chain uses TRBV6-1 and TRBJ1-5, with 7 bases that match TRBD1. V trimming: 3 bases; J trimming: 2 bases; junction bases outside the gene matches: 7. There are 16 residues in the CDR3. Germline loops: CDR1 MNHNS, CDR2 SASEGT. The CDR3 loop is CASSEYEGAGNQPQHF. The CDR3 region has the DNA TGTGCCAGCAGTGAGTATGAGGGGGCCGGCAATCAGCCCCAGCATTTT.

This sequence joins TRBV7-3 and TRBJ1-5, with D perhaps matching TRBD1 (5 bases). The CDR3 sequence is 14 residues long. V dropped 2 bases and J dropped 7 bases, with 12 bases sitting between them. In germline, CDR1 is SGHTA, CDR2 FQGTGA. Written as DNA, the CDR3 is TGTGCCAGCAGCTTATCGGGGGGATTCCAGCCCCAGCATTTT. Its protein product is CASSLSGGFQPQHF.

J is TRBJ2-7 and V is TRBV6-1, with 8 bases matching TRBD2. The J segment lost 1 base and the V segment lost 2 bases, leaving 10 bases of the junction unmatched. CDR3 length: 17 residues. Looked up from germline, CDR1 is MNHNS and CDR2 is SASEGT. The CDR3 sequence is CASSEFGRLAYSYEQYF. The CDR3 DNA is TGTGCCAGCAGTGAATTTGGCCGACTAGCGTATTCCTACGAGCAGTACTTC.

This rearrangement joins TRBV7-3 to TRBJ2-1; TRBD2 aligns across 11 bases. V lost 6 bases and J lost 10; bases outside the gene matches: 5. This CDR3 spans 13 amino acids. Germline CDR1 is SGHTA and CDR2 is FQGTGA. CDR3 in amino acids: CASSVAGGREQFF. Here the CDR3 DNA reads TGTGCCAGCAGTGTAGCGGGGGGGCGGGAGCAGTTCTTC.

The V gene is TRBV5-1, the J gene TRBJ2-3; D is possibly TRBD1 (5 bases). Per the germline V gene, CDR1 is SGHRS and CDR2 is YFSETQ. The CDR3 covers 15 residues. Trimming removed 0 bases at V and 2 bases at J, with 10 bases between. This CDR3 is CASSLAQGNTDTQYF. The CDR3 coding sequence is TGCGCCAGCAGCTTGGCGCAGGGCAACACAGATACGCAGTATTTT.

The rearrangement uses TRBV7-2 and TRBJ2-3, with 11 positions matching TRBD2. This CDR3 spans 15 amino acids. The germline gives CDR1 SGHTA, CDR2 FQGNSA. Unmatched junction bases numbered 8, after V lost 7 bases and J lost 5 bases. The CDR3: CASKISGRAGDTQYF. Here the CDR3 DNA reads TGTGCCAGCAAAATTAGCGGGAGGGCCGGAGATACGCAGTATTTT.

CDR3 DNA sequence: TGCGCCAGCAGTGAGTCGGGGCCTTCGGGTGAGCAGTACTTC. Translated, it gives CASSESGPSGEQYF. The V and J genes are TRBV10-2 and TRBJ2-7; D may be TRBD1 (5 bases). The CDR3 length is 14 residues. CDR1 and CDR2 from the germline V gene are WSHSY and SAAADI. Trimming removed 0 bases from V and 7 bases from J, with 13 bases in between.

The chain combines TRBV7-9 with TRBJ1-1; possibly TRBD1 for D (6 bases). Trimming removed 0 bases at V and 3 bases at J, with 17 bases between. The germline CDR1 and CDR2 sequences are SEHNR and FQNEAQ (reference sequence). This CDR3 has 17 residues. DNA of the CDR3: TGTGCCAGCAGCTTAGCCCCCGGGGGGCAACGGGACACTGAAGCTTTCTTT. Its protein product is CASSLAPGGQRDTEAFF.

The CDR3 loop is CASSLRDRGEKLFF. The CDR3 DNA follows: TGTGCCAGCAGCTTACGGGACAGGGGTGAAAAACTGTTTTTT. The chain joins TRBV7-2 to TRBJ1-4, with 10 bases fitting TRBD1. The CDR3 consists of 14 residues. V lost 2 bases, J lost 7 bases, and 1 base stayed unmatched. Germline V gene data show CDR1 as SGHTA and CDR2 as FQGNSA.

The rearrangement uses TRBV27 and TRBJ1-6, with a tentative D call TRBD1 (6 bases). This CDR3 is 14 amino acids long. Germline V gene data show CDR1 as MNHEY and CDR2 as SMNVEV (reference sequence). Between the trimmed V and J ends, which lost 6 bases and 7 bases, there was a span of 13 bases. CDR3 sequence: CASRQQGPNSPLHF. CDR3 nucleotide sequence: TGTGCCAGCAGGCAACAGGGTCCAAATTCACCCCTCCACTTT.

The chain couples TRBV5-4 to TRBJ1-2; TRBD1 agrees at 9 bases. Germline lookup yields CDR1 SGHNT and CDR2 YYREEE (reference sequence). This CDR3 comprises 15 residues. Trimming removed 4 bases from V and 0 bases from J; junction bases left unmatched: 4. CDR3 in amino acids: CASSEGQGANYGYTF. The CDR3 DNA reads TGTGCCAGCAGCGAGGGACAGGGAGCTAACTATGGCTACACCTTC. Filled out from reference TRBV5-4 and TRBJ1-2, the complete variable domain reads ETGVTQSPTHLIKTRGQQVTLRCSSQSGHNTVSWYQQALGQGPQFIFQYYREEENGRGNFPPRFSGLQFPNYSSELNVNALELDDSALYLCASSEGQGANYGYTFGSGTRLTVV.

The chain is built from TRBV11-1 and TRBJ1-3, with a weak D call TRBD1 (6 bases). CDR3 length equals 15 residues. CDR1 SGHAT and CDR2 FQDESV come from the germline V gene (reference sequence). Trimming left V 5 bases short and J 2 bases short, with 13 bases between. The CDR3, as DNA: TGTGCCAGCAGCCCAGAAGGGGGAACTGGAAACACCATATATTTT. Protein: CASSPEGGTGNTIYF.

This clone was observed a single time. This chain joins TRBV19 and TRBJ1-1; TRBD1 matches 7 bases. The CDR3 loop spans 14 amino acids. V shed 7 bases and J 4 bases; nucleotides not matched to a gene: 9. Germline V CDR1 and CDR2: LNHDA, SQIVND (reference sequence). In nucleotides, the CDR3 is TGTGCCAGTATCTCGACAGGGTTAGTCACTGAAGCTTTCTTT. Its protein is CASISTGLVTEAFF. Complete variable domain (other parts from reference TRBV19 and TRBJ1-1): DGGITQSPKYLFRKEGQNVTLSCEQNLNHDAMYWYRQDPGQGLRLIYYSQIVNDFQKGDIAEGYSVSREKKESFPLTVTSAQKNPTAFYLCASISTGLVTEAFFGQGTRLTVV.

V and J are TRBV30 and TRBJ2-2; 7 bases align to TRBD2. This CDR3 has 14 residues. Per the germline V gene, CDR1 is GTSNPN and CDR2 is SVGIG (reference sequence). The V gene end was trimmed by 4 bases and the J gene end by 0 bases; junction bases not matched to a gene: 2. Here the CDR3 DNA reads TGTGCCTGGAAGCGGGGACCGAACACCGGGGAGCTGTTTTTT. Protein product: CAWKRGPNTGELFF.

This chain uses TRBV29-1 with TRBJ2-1; a possible D gene is TRBD2 (5 bases). This CDR3 region has 12 residues. Trimming shortened V by 7 bases and J by 7 bases, and 14 bases separated the two germline ends. CDR1 SQVTM and CDR2 ANQGSEA come from the germline V gene. The CDR3 sequence: CSDQHSGNEQFF. In DNA, the CDR3 is TGCAGCGACCAACATTCGGGGAATGAGCAGTTCTTC.

The chain joins TRBV5-5 to TRBJ1-5, with 7 bases aligning to TRBD1. Looked up from germline, CDR1 is SGHKS and CDR2 is YYEKEE (reference sequence). V was clipped by 4 bases and J by 1 base; unmatched bases: 8. The CDR3 extends over 16 amino acids. Here the CDR3 reads CASSVVGTASNQPQHF. In nucleotides, the CDR3 is TGTGCCAGCAGCGTCGTCGGGACAGCGAGCAATCAGCCCCAGCATTTT.

The chain uses TRBV4-3 and TRBJ1-2, with D tentatively TRBD1 (6 bases). V was shortened by 2 bases and J by 3 bases, with 10 bases between the two germline ends. Looked up from germline, CDR1 is LGHNA and CDR2 is YSLEER. The CDR3 has 14 residues. The CDR3 DNA follows: TGCGCCAGCAGCCAAAGTTACAGGGACTATGGCTACACCTTC. Protein sequence: CASSQSYRDYGYTF.

This chain connects TRBV19 to TRBJ1-2, with D perhaps TRBD1 (6 bases). The CDR3 covers 11 residues. Germline values: CDR1 LNHDA, CDR2 SQIVND (reference sequence). Trimming removed 9 bases at V and 2 bases at J, with 7 bases between. For the CDR3, the DNA is TGTGCCAGCACAGGGAACTATGGCTACACCTTC. It yields the protein CASTGNYGYTF.

The chain uses TRBV30 and TRBJ2-6; tentatively, D is TRBD1 (6 bases). Per the germline V gene, CDR1 is GTSNPN and CDR2 is SVGIG (reference sequence). V shed 3 bases and J shed 0 bases, with 15 bases lying between them. This CDR3 spans 17 amino acids. CDR3 region: CAWSRGRTSSGANVLTF. In nucleotides, the CDR3 is TGTGCCTGGAGCAGGGGTCGGACCAGCTCTGGGGCCAACGTCCTGACTTTC.

This sequence joins TRBV5-1 and TRBJ1-1; perhaps TRBD1 as D (5 bases). V was pared by 5 bases and J by 7 bases, with 18 bases between. CDR3 length: 14 amino acids. Germline V lookup: CDR1 SGHRS, CDR2 YFSETQ. The CDR3 loop reads CASRGQLNNGEAFF. DNA for the CDR3: TGCGCCAGCAGGGGGCAGCTGAACAATGGTGAAGCTTTCTTT.